A selection of T cell receptor beta chains follows, all from one sample in a study of blood T cell repertoires in COVID-19. Profiling relied on immunoSEQ multiplex PCR, and the TCRdb table lists in-frame clones only, not all of them. Of about 280,000 clones in the sample, 70% to 90% were seen once. Sequencing was carried out using peripheral blood. The origin of the receptors is an older woman with acute or convalescent COVID-19. Each CDR3 is given with its conserved first and last residue. Fields, in order: J gene, clone size, CDR3 length, V gene, D gene, CDR3 DNA, CDR3 protein. The D gene is left open where the match is weak. The size field is filled for only some rows; it gives once, few, many or a size class.

j_call: TRBJ2-7; clone_size: once; cdr3_length: 15; v_call: TRBV7-2; d_call: TRBD1; cdr3_nt: TGTGCCAGCAGCTTGAGTGGGGACAGGTCCTACGAGCAGTACTTC; cdr3_aa: CASSLSGDRSYEQYF
j_call: TRBJ2-2; clone_size: once; cdr3_length: 17; v_call: TRBV7-6; d_call: TRBD2; cdr3_nt: TGTGCCAGCAGCCTAACGGCGGGGGTTAAGAACACCGGGGAGCTGTTTTTT; cdr3_aa: CASSLTAGVKNTGELFF
j_call: TRBJ1-6; clone_size: few; cdr3_length: 14; v_call: TRBV6-5; d_call: NA; cdr3_nt: TGTGCCAGCAGGGCCGACGGGGGATGGGAACCCCTCCACTTT; cdr3_aa: CASRADGGWEPLHF
j_call: TRBJ2-3; clone_size: NA; cdr3_length: 15; v_call: TRBV4-1; d_call: TRBD2; cdr3_nt: TGCGCCAGCAGGCCGACTAGCGGGGAGGGAGATACGCAGTATTTT; cdr3_aa: CASRPTSGEGDTQYF
j_call: TRBJ1-2; clone_size: NA; cdr3_length: 16; v_call: TRBV6-4; d_call: NA; cdr3_nt: TGTGCCAGCAGTTACGACACGACAGGCACCTTCTATGGCTACACCTTC; cdr3_aa: CASSYDTTGTFYGYTF
j_call: TRBJ2-7; clone_size: NA; cdr3_length: 15; v_call: TRBV9; d_call: TRBD1; cdr3_nt: TGTGCCAGCAGCTACGGACAGGGGGCGATCTACGAGCAGTACTTC; cdr3_aa: CASSYGQGAIYEQYF
j_call: TRBJ2-5; clone_size: NA; cdr3_length: 14; v_call: TRBV24-1; d_call: NA; cdr3_nt: TGTGCCACCAGTGACCCCTCGGCGGCGGAGACCCAGTACTTC; cdr3_aa: CATSDPSAAETQYF
j_call: TRBJ2-3; clone_size: NA; cdr3_length: 15; v_call: TRBV6-5; d_call: NA; cdr3_nt: TGTGCCAGCAGTCGCGGGGGGAGGGGGCCAGATACGCAGTATTTT; cdr3_aa: CASSRGGRGPDTQYF
j_call: TRBJ1-1; clone_size: NA; cdr3_length: 13; v_call: TRBV11-2; d_call: NA; cdr3_nt: TGTGCCAGCAGCGTCGGGTTGGCCACTGAAGCTTTCTTT; cdr3_aa: CASSVGLATEAFF
j_call: TRBJ2-7; clone_size: NA; cdr3_length: 13; v_call: TRBV6-5; d_call: TRBD1; cdr3_nt: TGTGCCAGCAGTTTGACAGGGGGCGACGAGCAGTACTTC; cdr3_aa: CASSLTGGDEQYF
j_call: TRBJ2-3; clone_size: NA; cdr3_length: 16; v_call: TRBV6-1; d_call: TRBD2; cdr3_nt: TGTGCCAGCAGTGACTTAGCGGGGTACGACACAGATACGCAGTATTTT; cdr3_aa: CASSDLAGYDTDTQYF
j_call: TRBJ2-5; clone_size: few; cdr3_length: 13; v_call: TRBV2; d_call: TRBD2; cdr3_nt: TGTGCCCTTGGCGGGGGGGCCGGAGAGACCCAGTACTTC; cdr3_aa: CALGGGAGETQYF